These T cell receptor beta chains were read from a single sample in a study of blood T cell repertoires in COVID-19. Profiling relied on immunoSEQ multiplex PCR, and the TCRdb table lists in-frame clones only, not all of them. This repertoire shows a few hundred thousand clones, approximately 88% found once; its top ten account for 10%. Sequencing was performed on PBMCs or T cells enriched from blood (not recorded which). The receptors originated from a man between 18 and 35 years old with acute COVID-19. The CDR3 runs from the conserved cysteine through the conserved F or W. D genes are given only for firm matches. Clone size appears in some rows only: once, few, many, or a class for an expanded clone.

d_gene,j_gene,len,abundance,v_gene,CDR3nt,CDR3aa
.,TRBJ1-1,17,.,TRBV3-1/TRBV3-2,TGTGCCAGCAGCCAGAGTGCCGTCAGGGGCCTGAACACTGAAGCTTTCTTT,CASSQSAVRGLNTEAFF
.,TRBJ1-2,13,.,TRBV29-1,TGCAGCGTTGGGGGAGGTGATCGCTATGGCTACACCTTC,CSVGGGDRYGYTF
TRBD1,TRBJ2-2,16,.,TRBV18,TGTGCCAGCTCACCTAGGGGACAGGACAGCACCGGGGAGCTGTTTTTT,CASSPRGQDSTGELFF
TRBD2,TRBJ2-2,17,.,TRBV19,TGTGCCAGTAGTATACAGACCGGACTAGCGCACACCGGGGAGCTGTTTTTT,CASSIQTGLAHTGELFF
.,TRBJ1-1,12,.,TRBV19,TGTGCCAGTAGGACCGGACAGACTGAAGCTTTCTTT,CASRTGQTEAFF
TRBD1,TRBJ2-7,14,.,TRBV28,TGTGCCATACTTGACAGGGTGATCCCCTACGAGCAGTACTTC,CAILDRVIPYEQYF
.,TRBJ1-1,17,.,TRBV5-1,TGCGCCAGCAGCTCCCAAGGAGGGGAGGGGTGGAACACTGAAGCTTTCTTT,CASSSQGGEGWNTEAFF
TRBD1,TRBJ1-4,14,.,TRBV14,TGTGCCAGCAGCCCCCCCGGGACAGATGAAAAACTGTTTTTT,CASSPPGTDEKLFF
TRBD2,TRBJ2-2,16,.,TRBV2,TGTGCCAGCAGTGGGACTAGCGGGAGGTCTACCGGGGAGCTGTTTTTT,CASSGTSGRSTGELFF
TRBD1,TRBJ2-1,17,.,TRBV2,TGTGCCACCGCTAGTTCTTTTTTAAGACAGGGACACAATGAGCAGTTCTTC,CATASSFLRQGHNEQFF
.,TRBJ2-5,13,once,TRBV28,TGTGCCAGCAGTTCAGATAACCAAGAGACCCAGTACTTC,CASSSDNQETQYF
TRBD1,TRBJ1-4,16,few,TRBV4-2,TGTGCCAGCAGCCAGACATACAGGGGGCGGCGCGAAAAACTGTTTTTT,CASSQTYRGRREKLFF
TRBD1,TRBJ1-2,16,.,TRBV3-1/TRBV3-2,TGTGCCAGCAGCCACCCTCGTTACGGGACAGTCTATGGCTACACCTTC,CASSHPRYGTVYGYTF
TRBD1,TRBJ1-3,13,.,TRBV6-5,TGTGCCAGCAGCACAGGGGCTGGAAACACCATATATTTT,CASSTGAGNTIYF
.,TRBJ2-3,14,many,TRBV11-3,TGTGCCAGCAGCTTTGAAACAGGGTCAGATACGCAGTATTTT,CASSFETGSDTQYF
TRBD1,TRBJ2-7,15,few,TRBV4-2,TGTGCCAGCAGCGCCCGGACAGGGATATCCTACGAGCAGTACTTC,CASSARTGISYEQYF
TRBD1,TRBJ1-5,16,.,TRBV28,TGTGCCAGCAGTTTACCAACAGGGGCCTCAAATCAGCCCCAGCATTTT,CASSLPTGASNQPQHF
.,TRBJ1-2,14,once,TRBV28,TGTGCCAGCAGTTCCCCCCGGGGTACCTATGGCTACACCTTC,CASSSPRGTYGYTF
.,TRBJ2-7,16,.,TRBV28,TGTGCCAGCAGCCACGCTCACAGCGGAAGCTCCTACGAGCAGTACTTC,CASSHAHSGSSYEQYF
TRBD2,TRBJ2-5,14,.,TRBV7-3,TGTGCCAGCAGACCTACTAGCGAGCAAGAGACCCAGTACTTC,CASRPTSEQETQYF
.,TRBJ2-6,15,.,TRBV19,TGTGCCAGTAGTATAAACTACGGCGGGGCCAACGTCCTGACTTTC,CASSINYGGANVLTF
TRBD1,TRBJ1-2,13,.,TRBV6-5,TGTGCCAGCAGTCCGCGGGACAGGGAAGGCTACACCTTC,CASSPRDREGYTF
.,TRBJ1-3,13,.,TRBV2,TGTGCCAGCGGGGAGTACTCTGGAAACACCATATATTTT,CASGEYSGNTIYF
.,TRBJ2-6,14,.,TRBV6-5,TGTGCCAGCAGCCCCAGTTCTGGGGCCAACGTCCTGACTTTC,CASSPSSGANVLTF
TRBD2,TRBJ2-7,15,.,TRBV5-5,TGTGCCAGCAGGTACTCTAGCGGGAGTTCCTACGAGCAGTACTTC,CASRYSSGSSYEQYF
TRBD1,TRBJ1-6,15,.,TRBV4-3,TGCGCCAGCAGCCAATTGGACAGGGTGGATTCACCCCTCCACTTT,CASSQLDRVDSPLHF
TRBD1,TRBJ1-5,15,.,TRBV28,TGTGCCAGCAGTCTTACAGGGGGTTGGGATCAGCCCCAGCATTTT,CASSLTGGWDQPQHF
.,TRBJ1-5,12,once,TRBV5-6,TGTGCCAGCAGCGCCAGGGGAGAGCCCCAGCATTTT,CASSARGEPQHF
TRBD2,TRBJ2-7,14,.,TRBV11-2,TGTGCCAGCAGCTCGGGACTAGCGATCGACGAGCAGTACTTC,CASSSGLAIDEQYF
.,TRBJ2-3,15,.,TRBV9,TGTGCCAGCAGCGTAGACGGTTTACCCACAGATACGCAGTATTTT,CASSVDGLPTDTQYF
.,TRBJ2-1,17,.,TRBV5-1,TGCGCCAGCAGCTTGGGCCTAGGGACTTCGACCTACAATGAGCAGTTCTTC,CASSLGLGTSTYNEQFF
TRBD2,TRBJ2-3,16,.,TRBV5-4,TGTGCCAGCAGCTCAGGACTAGCGGAAAGCACAGATACGCAGTATTTT,CASSSGLAESTDTQYF
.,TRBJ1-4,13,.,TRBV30,TGTGCCTGGACCAGGGAGGGGAGTGAAAAACTGTTTTTT,CAWTREGSEKLFF
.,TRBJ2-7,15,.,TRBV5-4,TGTGCCAGCAGCCCTATCACAGGGGGGGTCTACGAGCAGTACTTC,CASSPITGGVYEQYF
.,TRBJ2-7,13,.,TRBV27,TGTGCCAGCAAAAGTCAGGGGGGCTACGAGCAGTACTTC,CASKSQGGYEQYF
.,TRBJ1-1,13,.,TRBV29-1,TGCAGCGTTATGAACACGGGTAACACTGAAGCTTTCTTT,CSVMNTGNTEAFF
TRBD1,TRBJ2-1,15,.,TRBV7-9,TGTGCCAGCAGCTCCGGACAGGCATCCTACAATGAGCAGTTCTTC,CASSSGQASYNEQFF
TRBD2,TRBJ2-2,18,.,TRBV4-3,TGCGCCAGCAGCCAAGATTGGGCTCTAGCGGGCAACACCGGGGAGCTGTTTTTT,CASSQDWALAGNTGELFF
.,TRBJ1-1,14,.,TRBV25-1,TGTGCCAGCAGTGGACAGGCCGCGAACACTGAAGCTTTCTTT,CASSGQAANTEAFF
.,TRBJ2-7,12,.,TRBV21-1,TGTGCCAGCAGCAAGGTGCGTGTGGAGCAGTACTTC,CASSKVRVEQYF
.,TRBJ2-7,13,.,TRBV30,TGTGCCTGGACCTCGACAGGACCCTACGAGCAGTACTTC,CAWTSTGPYEQYF
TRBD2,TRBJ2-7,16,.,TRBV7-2,TGTGCCAGCAGCCCGGGAGGACTAGCGGGCTCCTACGAGCAGTACTTC,CASSPGGLAGSYEQYF